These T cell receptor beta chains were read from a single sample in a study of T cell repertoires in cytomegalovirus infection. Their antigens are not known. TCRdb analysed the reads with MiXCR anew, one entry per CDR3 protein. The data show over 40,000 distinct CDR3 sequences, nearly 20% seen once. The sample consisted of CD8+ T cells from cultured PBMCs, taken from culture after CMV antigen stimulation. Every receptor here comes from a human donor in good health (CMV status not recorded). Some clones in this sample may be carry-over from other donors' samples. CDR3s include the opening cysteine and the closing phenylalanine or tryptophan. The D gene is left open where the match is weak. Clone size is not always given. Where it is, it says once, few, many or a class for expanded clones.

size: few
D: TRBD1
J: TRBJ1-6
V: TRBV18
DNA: TGTGCCAGCTCACCAACGGGAACAGGGGATAATTCACCCCTCCACTTT
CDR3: CASSPTGTGDNSPLHF

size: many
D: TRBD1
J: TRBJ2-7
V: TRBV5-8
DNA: TGTGCCAGCAGCGTGGCACCGGGACAGGGCTACGAGCAGTACTTC
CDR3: CASSVAPGQGYEQYF

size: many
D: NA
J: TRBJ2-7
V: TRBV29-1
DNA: TGCAGCGTTGAATTCCAGGCAGGACGATCTTACGAGCAGTACTTC
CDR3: CSVEFQAGRSYEQYF

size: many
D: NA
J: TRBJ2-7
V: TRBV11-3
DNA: TGTGCCAGCAGCTTAGGGCGGCAGGGAGACGAGCAGTACTTC
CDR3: CASSLGRQGDEQYF

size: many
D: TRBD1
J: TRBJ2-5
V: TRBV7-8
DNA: TGTGCCAGCAGCTCCCAGCCCGACAGGGATCAAGAGACCCAGTACTTC
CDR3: CASSSQPDRDQETQYF

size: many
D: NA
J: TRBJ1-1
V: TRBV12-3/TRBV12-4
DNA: TGTGCCAGCAGCTCGGACAGATTTAACACTGAAGCTTTCTTT
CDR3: CASSSDRFNTEAFF

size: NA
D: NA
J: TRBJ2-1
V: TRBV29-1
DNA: TGCAGCGTTGAACCCAGGGGGGCTGCGTACAATGAGCAGTTCTTC
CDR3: CSVEPRGAAYNEQFF

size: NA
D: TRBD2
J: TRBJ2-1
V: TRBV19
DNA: TGTGCCACCTCTCCCCTTGGCGGGAGGACCGACAATGAGCAGTTCTTC
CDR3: CATSPLGGRTDNEQFF

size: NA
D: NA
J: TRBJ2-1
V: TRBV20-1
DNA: TGCAGTGCTAGTATGGCCGCCATCCGTTCCAGGGATGAGCAGTTCTTC
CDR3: CSASMAAIRSRDEQFF

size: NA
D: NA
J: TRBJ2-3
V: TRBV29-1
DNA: TGCAGCGCAGTCGGGGGCGAGGGGACAGATACGCAGTATTTT
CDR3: CSAVGGEGTDTQYF

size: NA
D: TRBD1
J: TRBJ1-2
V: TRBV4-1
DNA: TGCGCCAGCAGCCAAGACGGACAGGGTGGCTACTATGGCTACACCTTC
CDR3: CASSQDGQGGYYGYTF

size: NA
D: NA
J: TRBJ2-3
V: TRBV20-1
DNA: TGCAGTGCTAGGGGGACTTTCCTGACAGATACGCAGTATTTT
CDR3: CSARGTFLTDTQYF

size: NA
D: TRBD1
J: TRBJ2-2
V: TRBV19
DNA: TGTGCCAGTAGTATTTACTATCGGGACAGGGAAACCGGGGAGCTGTTTTTT
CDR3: CASSIYYRDRETGELFF

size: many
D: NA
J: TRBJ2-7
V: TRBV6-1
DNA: TGTGCCAGCACCGGGTCAAGCCTCTACGAGCAGTACTTC
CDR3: CASTGSSLYEQYF

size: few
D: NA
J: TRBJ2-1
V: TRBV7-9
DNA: TGTGCCAGCATCACCAAGGGGAATGAGCAGTTCTTC
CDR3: CASITKGNEQFF

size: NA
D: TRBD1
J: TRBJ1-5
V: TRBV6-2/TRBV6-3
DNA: TGTGCCAGCACTGCAACAGGGGCATGGCAGCCCCTGCATTTT
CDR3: CASTATGAWQPLHF

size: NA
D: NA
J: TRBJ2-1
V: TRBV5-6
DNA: TGTGCCAGCAGCTCGGGAGTTGAGCAGTTCTTC
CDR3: CASSSGVEQFF

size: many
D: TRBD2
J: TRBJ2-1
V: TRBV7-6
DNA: TGTGCCAGCAGCTTATTAGCGGGAGAGGTCTCCTACAATGAGCAGTTCTTC
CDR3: CASSLLAGEVSYNEQFF

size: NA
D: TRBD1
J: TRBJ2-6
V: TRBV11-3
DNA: TGTGCCAGCAGCCAGGGGGTTGGGACCGGGGCCAACGTCCTGACTTTC
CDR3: CASSQGVGTGANVLTF

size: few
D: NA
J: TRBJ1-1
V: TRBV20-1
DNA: TGCAGTGCGACAGTCAGAGGAAACACTGAAGCTTTCTTT
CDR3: CSATVRGNTEAFF

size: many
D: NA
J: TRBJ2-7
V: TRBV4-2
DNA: TGTGCCAGCAGCCAAGATAGGTCCGGTGCGTACGAGCAGTACTTC
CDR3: CASSQDRSGAYEQYF

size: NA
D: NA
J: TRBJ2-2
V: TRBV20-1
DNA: TGCAGTGCTAGTGGGGACGTGATCGGGGAGCTGTTTTTT
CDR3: CSASGDVIGELFF

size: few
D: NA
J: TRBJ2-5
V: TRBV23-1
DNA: TGCGCCAGCATCAGGAGACCCCGGAAGAGCCAACAAGAGACCCAGTACTTC
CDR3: CASIRRPRKSQQETQYF

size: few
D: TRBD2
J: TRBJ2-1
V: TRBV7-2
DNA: TGTGCCAGCAGCTTTTCCGGGACTAGCTCCAATGAGCAGTTCTTC
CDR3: CASSFSGTSSNEQFF

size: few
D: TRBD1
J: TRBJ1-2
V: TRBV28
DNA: TGTGCCAGCAGTTTACTCACAGGGGGGGAATATGGCTACACCTTC
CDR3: CASSLLTGGEYGYTF

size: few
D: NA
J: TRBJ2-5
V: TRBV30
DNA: TGTGCCTGGAGTGTACCTATTTCTACAGGGTGGGAGACCCAGTACTTC
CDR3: CAWSVPISTGWETQYF

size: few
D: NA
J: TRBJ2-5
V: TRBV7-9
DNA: TGTGCCAGCAGCTCGACACCCCAAGAGACCCAGTACTTC
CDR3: CASSSTPQETQYF

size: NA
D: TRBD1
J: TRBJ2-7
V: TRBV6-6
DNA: TGTGCCAGCAGTTACTCGAGGGACAGGGTACCCGAGCAGTACTTC
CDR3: CASSYSRDRVPEQYF

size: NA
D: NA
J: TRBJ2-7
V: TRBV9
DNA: TGTGCCAGCAGCGCGACAGGAGGCTGGGAGCAGTACTTC
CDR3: CASSATGGWEQYF

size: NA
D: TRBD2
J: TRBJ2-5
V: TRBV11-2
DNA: TGTGCCAGCAGCTTAGCGGGGGGGCTTGGGGAGACCCAGTACTTC
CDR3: CASSLAGGLGETQYF

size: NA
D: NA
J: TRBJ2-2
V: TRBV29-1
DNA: TGCAGCGTTGAAAACGATATTGATAACACCGGGGAGCTGTTTTTT
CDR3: CSVENDIDNTGELFF

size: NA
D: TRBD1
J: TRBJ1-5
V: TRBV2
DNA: TGTGCCAGCAGAACAGGGGGCGGGGGTCAGCCCCAGCATTTT
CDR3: CASRTGGGGQPQHF

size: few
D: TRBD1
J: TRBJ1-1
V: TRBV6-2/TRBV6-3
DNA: TGTGCCACCAGACAGGGTCCTACTGAAGCTTTCTTT
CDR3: CATRQGPTEAFF

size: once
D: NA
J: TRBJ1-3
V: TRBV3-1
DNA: TGTGCCAGCAGCCCTCTTGCAGCAGGGACCATATATTTT
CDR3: CASSPLAAGTIYF

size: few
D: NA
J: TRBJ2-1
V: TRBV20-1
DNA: TGCAGTGCTAGCACCCTCGAGCGGGTGGTGAATATAGAGCAGTTCTTC
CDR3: CSASTLERVVNIEQFF

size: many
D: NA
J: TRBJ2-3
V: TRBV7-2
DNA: TGTGCCAGCAGTCAAACCCCTAGCGACAACACAGATACGCAGTATTTT
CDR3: CASSQTPSDNTDTQYF

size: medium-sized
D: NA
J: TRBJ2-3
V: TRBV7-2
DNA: TGTGCCAGCAGCTTAGTAGGGGGAAGCACAGATACGCAGTATTTT
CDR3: CASSLVGGSTDTQYF

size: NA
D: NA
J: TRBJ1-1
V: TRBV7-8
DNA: TGTGCCAGCAGCTTAGACCCGAACATGAACACTGAAGCTTTATTT
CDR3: CASSLDPNMNTEALF

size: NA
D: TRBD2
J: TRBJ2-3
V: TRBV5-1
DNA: TGCGCCAGCAGCTTCCAACCGGGACTAGCAGAATCTAGCACAGATACGCAGTATTTT
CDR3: CASSFQPGLAESSTDTQYF

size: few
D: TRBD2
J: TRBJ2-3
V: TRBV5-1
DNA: TGCGCCAGCAGCTTGGATGGACTAGCGGGAACAACAGATACGCAGTATTTT
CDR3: CASSLDGLAGTTDTQYF

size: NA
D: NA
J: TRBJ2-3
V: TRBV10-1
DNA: TGCGCCAGCAGTGAGAGGGCTAGCCTAAGCACAGATACGCAGTATTTT
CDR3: CASSERASLSTDTQYF

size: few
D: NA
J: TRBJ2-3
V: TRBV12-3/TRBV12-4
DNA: TGTGCCAGCAGTACAACCGAGGTTAGCACAGATACGCAGTATTTT
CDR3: CASSTTEVSTDTQYF

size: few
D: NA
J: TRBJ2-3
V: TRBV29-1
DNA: TGCAGCGGTGAGGGTCACGGTAGCACAGATACGCAGTATTTT
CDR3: CSGEGHGSTDTQYF

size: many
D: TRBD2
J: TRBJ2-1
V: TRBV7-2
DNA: TGTGCCAGCAGCTTAGACTGGGGGGGTGAGCAGTTCTTC
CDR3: CASSLDWGGEQFF

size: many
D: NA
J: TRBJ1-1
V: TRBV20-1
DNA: TGCAGTGCTAGTCGGCCAGGGGTCACTGAAGCTTTCTTT
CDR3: CSASRPGVTEAFF

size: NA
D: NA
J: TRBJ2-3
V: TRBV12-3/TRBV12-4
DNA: TGTGCCAGTTCGGGGGCAGACACAGATACGCAGTATTTT
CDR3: CASSGADTDTQYF

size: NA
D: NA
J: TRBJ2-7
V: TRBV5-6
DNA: TGTGCCAGCCACGGTCTACAGAAGGCATTTACCTACGAGCAGTACTTC
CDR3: CASHGLQKAFTYEQYF

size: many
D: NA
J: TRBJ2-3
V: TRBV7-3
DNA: TGTGCCAGCGCCCCAGCAGGGGGGGGAGCAGATACGCAGTATTTT
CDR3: CASAPAGGGADTQYF

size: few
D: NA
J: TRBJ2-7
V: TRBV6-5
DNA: TGTGCCAGCAGTACTAGTCCGAGCTACGAGCAGTACTTC
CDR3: CASSTSPSYEQYF

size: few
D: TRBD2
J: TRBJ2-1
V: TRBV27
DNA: TGTGCCAGCAGTTTGGGAGCGGGGGGTTACAATGAGCAGTTCTTC
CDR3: CASSLGAGGYNEQFF

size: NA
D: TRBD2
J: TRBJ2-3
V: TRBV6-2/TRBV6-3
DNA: TGTGCCAGCATAGCGGGAGCAACAGATACGCAGTATTTT
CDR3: CASIAGATDTQYF